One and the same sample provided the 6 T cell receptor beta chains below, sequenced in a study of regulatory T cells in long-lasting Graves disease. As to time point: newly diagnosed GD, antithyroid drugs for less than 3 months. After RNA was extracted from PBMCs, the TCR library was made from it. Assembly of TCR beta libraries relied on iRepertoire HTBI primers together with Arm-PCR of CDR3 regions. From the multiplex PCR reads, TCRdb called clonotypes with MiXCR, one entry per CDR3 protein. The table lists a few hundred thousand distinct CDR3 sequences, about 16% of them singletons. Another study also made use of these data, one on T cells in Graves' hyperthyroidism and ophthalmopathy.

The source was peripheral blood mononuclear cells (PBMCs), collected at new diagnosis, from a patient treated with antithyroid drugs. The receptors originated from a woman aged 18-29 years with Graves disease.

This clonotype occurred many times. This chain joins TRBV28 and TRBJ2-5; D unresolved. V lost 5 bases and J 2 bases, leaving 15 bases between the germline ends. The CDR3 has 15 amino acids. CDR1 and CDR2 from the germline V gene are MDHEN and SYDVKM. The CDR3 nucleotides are TGTGCCAGCAGTCCCGCTCGAAGGCGACAAGAGACCCAGTACTTC. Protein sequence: CASSPARRRQETQYF.

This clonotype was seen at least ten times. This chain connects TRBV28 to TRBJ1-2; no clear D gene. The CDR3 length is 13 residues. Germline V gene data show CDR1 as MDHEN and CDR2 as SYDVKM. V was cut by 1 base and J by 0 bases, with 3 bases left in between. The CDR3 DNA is TGTGCCAGCAGTTTATTTACTAACTATGGCTACACCTTC. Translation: CASSLFTNYGYTF.

The CDR3 loop reads CASSPRQRMVAERSDTQYF. In nucleotides, the CDR3 is TGTGCCAGCAGTCCCCGACAGCGAATGGTAGCTGAGAGGTCAGATACGCAGTATTTT. This chain joins TRBV6-2 or TRBV6-3 and TRBJ2-3, with a possible D match to TRBD1 (5 bases). Germline V gene data show CDR1 as MNHEY and CDR2 as SVGEGT. The CDR3 sequence is 19 residues long. The germline V and J ends were trimmed by 5 bases and 4 bases, with 28 bases remaining between them.

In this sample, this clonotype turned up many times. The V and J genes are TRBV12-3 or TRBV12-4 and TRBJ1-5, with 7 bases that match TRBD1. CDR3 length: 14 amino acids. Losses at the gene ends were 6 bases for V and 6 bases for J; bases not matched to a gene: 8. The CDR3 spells CASSPRQGLQPQHF. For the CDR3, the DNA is TGTGCCAGCAGCCCCCGACAGGGTCTTCAGCCCCAGCATTTT.

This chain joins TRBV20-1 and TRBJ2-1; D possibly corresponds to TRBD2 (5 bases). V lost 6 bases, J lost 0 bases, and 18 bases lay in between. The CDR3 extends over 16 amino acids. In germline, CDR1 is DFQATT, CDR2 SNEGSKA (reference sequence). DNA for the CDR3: TGCAGTGCCGTACCCCCAACAGCGGCCTCCTACAATGAGCAGTTCTTC. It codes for CSAVPPTAASYNEQFF.

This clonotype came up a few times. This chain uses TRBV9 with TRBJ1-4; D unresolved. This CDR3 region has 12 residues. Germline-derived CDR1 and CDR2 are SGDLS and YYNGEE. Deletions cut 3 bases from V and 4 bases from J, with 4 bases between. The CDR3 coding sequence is TGTGCCAGCAGCGGGCTTAATGAAAAACTGTTTTTT. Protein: CASSGLNEKLFF.